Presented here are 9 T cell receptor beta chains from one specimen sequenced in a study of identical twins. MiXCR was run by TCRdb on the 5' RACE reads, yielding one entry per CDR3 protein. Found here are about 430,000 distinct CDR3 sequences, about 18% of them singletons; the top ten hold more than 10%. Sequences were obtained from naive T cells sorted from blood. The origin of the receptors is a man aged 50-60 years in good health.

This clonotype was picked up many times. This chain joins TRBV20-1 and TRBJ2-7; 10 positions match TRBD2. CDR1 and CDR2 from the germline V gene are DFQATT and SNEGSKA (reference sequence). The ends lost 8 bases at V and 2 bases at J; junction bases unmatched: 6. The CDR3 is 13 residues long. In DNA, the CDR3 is TGCAGTTCCTCTAGCGGGGGTGCCTACGAGCAGTACTTC. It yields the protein CSSSSGGAYEQYF.

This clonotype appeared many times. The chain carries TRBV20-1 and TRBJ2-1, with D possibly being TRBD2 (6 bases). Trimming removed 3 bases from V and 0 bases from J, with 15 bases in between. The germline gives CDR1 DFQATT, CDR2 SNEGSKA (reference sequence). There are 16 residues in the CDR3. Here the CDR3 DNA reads TGCAGTGCTAGTGGGGAGGACCAGAGCTCCTACAATGAGCAGTTCTTC. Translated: CSASGEDQSSYNEQFF.

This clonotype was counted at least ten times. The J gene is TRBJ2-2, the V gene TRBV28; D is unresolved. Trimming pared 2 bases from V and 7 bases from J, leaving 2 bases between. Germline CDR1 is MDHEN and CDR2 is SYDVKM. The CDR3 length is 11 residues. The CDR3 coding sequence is TGTGCCAGCAGTTTACGCGGGGAGCTGTTTTTT. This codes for CASSLRGELFF.

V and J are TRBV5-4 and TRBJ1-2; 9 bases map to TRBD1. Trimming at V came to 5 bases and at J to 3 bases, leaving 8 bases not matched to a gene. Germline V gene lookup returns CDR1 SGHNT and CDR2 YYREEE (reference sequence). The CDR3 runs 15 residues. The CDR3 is CASRLQGQGYYGYTF. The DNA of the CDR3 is TGTGCCAGCAGATTACAGGGACAGGGTTACTATGGCTACACCTTC.

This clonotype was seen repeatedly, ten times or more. DNA for the CDR3: TGTGCCAGCAATCCAAATCCCCAGGGGAGCTCCTATAATTCACCCCTCCACTTT. Translating it yields CASNPNPQGSSYNSPLHF. This chain connects TRBV6-1 to TRBJ1-6, with D possibly TRBD1 on 6 matching bases. CDR1 is MNHNS and CDR2 is SASEGT in the germline V gene. Between the trimmed V and J ends, which lost 7 bases and 0 bases, there was a span of 19 bases. The CDR3 extends over 18 amino acids.

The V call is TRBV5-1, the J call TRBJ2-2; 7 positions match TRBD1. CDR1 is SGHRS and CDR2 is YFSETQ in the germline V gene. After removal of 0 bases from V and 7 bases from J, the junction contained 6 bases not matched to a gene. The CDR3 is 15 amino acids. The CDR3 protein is CASSLAGQRGGELFF. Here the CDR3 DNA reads TGCGCCAGCAGCTTGGCGGGACAGCGAGGCGGGGAGCTGTTTTTT.

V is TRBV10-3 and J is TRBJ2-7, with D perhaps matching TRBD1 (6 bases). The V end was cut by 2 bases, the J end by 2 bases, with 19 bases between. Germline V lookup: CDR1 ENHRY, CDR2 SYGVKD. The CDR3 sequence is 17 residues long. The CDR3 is CAISEGRDTYNPYEQYF. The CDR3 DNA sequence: TGTGCCATCAGTGAGGGTAGGGACACATATAACCCCTACGAGCAGTACTTC.

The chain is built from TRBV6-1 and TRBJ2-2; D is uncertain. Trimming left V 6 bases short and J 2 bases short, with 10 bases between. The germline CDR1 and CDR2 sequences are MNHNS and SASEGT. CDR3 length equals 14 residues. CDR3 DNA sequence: TGTGCCAGCAGAGCCGGGCCTAACACCGGGGAGCTGTTTTTT. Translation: CASRAGPNTGELFF.

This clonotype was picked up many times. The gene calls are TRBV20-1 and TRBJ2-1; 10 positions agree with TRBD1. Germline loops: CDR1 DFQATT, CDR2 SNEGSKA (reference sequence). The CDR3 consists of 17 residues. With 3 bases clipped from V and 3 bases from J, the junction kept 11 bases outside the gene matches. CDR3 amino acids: CSARGGIGTGDYNEQFF. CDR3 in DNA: TGCAGTGCTAGGGGCGGGATCGGGACAGGGGACTACAATGAGCAGTTCTTC.